One T cell receptor (beta chain) is described in this entry. Its antigen is currently unknown. There are 14 residues in the CDR3. V was pared by 8 bases and J by 6 bases, with 7 bases of the junction left unmatched. CDR1 and CDR2 (germline): MGHDK, SYGVNS. The record originates from a study of Graves' ophthalmopathy and Graves' hyperthyroidism. Across the whole study: Prior to any treatment, peripheral blood was collected at the time of initial diagnosis.

General study results and limits: The model achieved 70.59% sensitivity and roughly 72% specificity for ophthalmopathy progression. Ophthalmopathy and stable hyperthyroidism were discriminated by a 13-signature model, with about 90% sensitivity and 80% to 84% specificity.

The authors amplified TCR beta CDR3 regions, and they did so from RNA transcripts for repertoire sequencing. Second-round multiplex PCR followed a first-round RT-PCR using HTBI primers. TCRdb re-derived calls from the multiplex PCR reads in MiXCR, one entry per CDR3 protein. The sample yields tens of thousands of distinct CDR3 sequences, approximately 50% seen once. Active ophthalmopathy (CAS at least 3, NOSPECS at least 4), lasting under 3 months. This rearrangement joins TRBV25-1 to TRBJ2-1; 10 positions match TRBD2. Sequencing was carried out using peripheral blood. The origin of this receptor is an adult woman with Graves' ophthalmopathy. CDR3 DNA sequence: TGTGCCAGCGATGCTAGCGGGGGCTCCAATGAGCAGTTCTTC. It translates to CASDASGGSNEQFF.